The 20 T cell receptor beta chains below come from one sample, sequenced in a study of blood T cell repertoires in COVID-19. Repertoires were generated with immunoSEQ multiplex PCR, while TCRdb's copy carries only in-frame clones and drops some. The sample includes over 150,000 clones, 60% to 85% of them seen just once. Sequencing was performed on peripheral blood. These receptors were collected from a man aged 80 or over with acute or convalescent COVID-19.

The rearrangement links TRBV5-6 to TRBJ1-1, with 11 bases aligning to TRBD1. This CDR3 is built from 16 residues. Trimming removed 4 bases from V and 4 bases from J; junction bases left unmatched: 9. Germline V CDR1 and CDR2: SGHDT, YYEEEE. The CDR3 sequence is CASSTPGTGGSTEAFF. The CDR3 nucleotides are TGTGCCAGCAGCACCCCCGGGACAGGGGGGAGCACTGAAGCTTTCTTT.

The chain combines TRBV6-5 with TRBJ1-6; TRBD1 matches at 7 bases. Germline CDR1 MNHEY, CDR2 SVGAGI. The CDR3 sequence is 13 residues long. J lost 10 bases, V lost 7 bases, and 7 bases had no gene match. The DNA for the CDR3 is TGTGCCAGCACGACAGGGACCGACTCACCCCTCCACTTT. It codes for CASTTGTDSPLHF.

This sequence joins TRBV12-3 or TRBV12-4 and TRBJ2-2; D is unresolved. The CDR3 extends over 13 amino acids. V shed 7 bases and J shed 0 bases, with 6 bases lying between them. CDR3 sequence: CASTLTNTGELFF. The CDR3 nucleotides read TGTGCCAGCACCCTAACGAACACCGGGGAGCTGTTTTTT.

CDR3 bases: TGTGCCAGCAGTTATTCGGGGAATACGCAGTATTTT. As protein: CASSYSGNTQYF. The chain links TRBV6-2 or TRBV6-3 to TRBJ2-3; weak D call: TRBD2 (5 bases). Trimming removed 3 bases at V and 7 bases at J, with 8 bases between. Germline loops: CDR1 MNHEY, CDR2 SVGEGT. CDR3 size: 12 residues.

This clone was observed many times. V gene TRBV7-9 combines with J gene TRBJ1-6; TRBD1 matches at 11 bases. Germline V gene sequence: CDR1 SEHNR, CDR2 FQNEAQ (reference sequence). CDR3 length: 15 residues. The J segment lost 9 bases and the V segment lost 8 bases, leaving 9 bases of the junction unmatched. CDR3 protein: CASATGQGAGSPLHF. CDR3 sequence (DNA): TGTGCCAGCGCAACAGGACAGGGGGCCGGTTCACCCCTCCACTTT.

The chain couples TRBV6-5 to TRBJ2-5; D gene uncertain. V lost 2 bases, J lost 2 bases, and 12 bases lay in between. The CDR3 sequence is 15 residues long. CDR1 MNHEY and CDR2 SVGAGI come from the germline V gene. The CDR3 sequence is CASSYTQTRQETQYF. For the CDR3, the DNA is TGTGCCAGCAGTTACACCCAGACACGGCAAGAGACCCAGTACTTC.

The V and J genes are TRBV14 and TRBJ2-3; D is unresolved. Germline V lookup: CDR1 SGHDN, CDR2 FVKESK. The length of the CDR3 is 13 residues. V was cut by 0 bases and J by 14 bases, with 15 bases left in between. This CDR3 is CASSQDLVGPSYF. DNA for the CDR3: TGTGCCAGCAGCCAAGATCTTGTTGGCCCTTCGTATTTT.

V and J are TRBV11-3 and TRBJ2-2, with TRBD2 matching over 8 bases. The V and J ends lost 0 bases and 6 bases, in that order; junction bases with no gene match: 9. CDR3 length: 17 amino acids. Per the germline V gene, CDR1 is SGHNT and CDR2 is YENEEA. The CDR3: CASSLDSASGYSGELFF. CDR3 nucleotide sequence: TGTGCCAGCAGCTTAGATAGTGCTAGCGGGTATTCCGGGGAGCTGTTTTTT.

V gene TRBV6-5 combines with J gene TRBJ1-1; D is undetermined. The CDR3 sequence is 12 residues long. Germline V lookup: CDR1 MNHEY, CDR2 SVGAGI. V lost 4 bases, J lost 3 bases, and 6 bases lay in between. The CDR3 loop reads CASSFRDTEAFF. CDR3 bases: TGTGCCAGCAGTTTCCGGGACACTGAAGCTTTCTTT.

This clone has a handful of counts. The rearrangement uses TRBV5-1 and TRBJ2-3; 7 positions agree with TRBD1. J lost 4 bases, V lost 4 bases, and 12 bases had no gene match. Germline CDR1 is SGHRS and CDR2 is YFSETQ. The CDR3 sequence is 16 residues long. The CDR3 loop reads CASSLLPTGSADTQYF. The CDR3 nucleotides are TGCGCCAGCAGCCTTCTACCGACAGGGAGCGCAGATACGCAGTATTTT.

This CDR3 is CANPEEKLFF. The CDR3 DNA reads as TGTGCCAACCCGGAGGAAAAACTGTTTTTT. The chain carries TRBV19 and TRBJ1-4; the D is unclear. Germline CDR1 LNHDA, CDR2 SQIVND (reference sequence). The CDR3 covers 10 residues. Trimming left V 10 bases short and J 8 bases short, with 8 bases between.

The chain has TRBV10-2 and TRBJ2-7, with a weak D call TRBD2 (6 bases). With 4 bases removed from V and 1 base from J, the gap between germline ends came to 8 bases. CDR3 size: 13 residues. Per the germline V gene, CDR1 is WSHSY and CDR2 is SAAADI. CDR3: CASSVAGSYEQYV. Here the CDR3 DNA reads TGCGCCAGCAGTGTCGCGGGATCCTACGAGCAGTACGTC.

The chain is built from TRBV7-8 and TRBJ2-2, with D tentatively TRBD1 (5 bases). Trimming pared 7 bases from V and 1 base from J, leaving 16 bases between. Germline V CDR1 and CDR2: SGHVS, FQNEAQ. The CDR3 runs 16 residues. The CDR3 sequence is CASTPGLRGNTGELFF. CDR3 bases: TGTGCCAGCACCCCGGGTCTTAGGGGGAACACCGGGGAGCTGTTTTTT.

The chain joins TRBV7-3 to TRBJ1-6, with 7 bases identical to TRBD1. CDR1 and CDR2 from the germline V gene are SGHTA and FQGTGA. The V gene end was trimmed by 5 bases and the J gene end by 5 bases; junction bases not matched to a gene: 6. This CDR3 region has 15 residues. This CDR3 is CASSLTGTDNSPLHF. The CDR3 coding sequence is TGTGCCAGCAGCCTCACCGGGACAGATAATTCACCCCTCCACTTT.

The V gene is TRBV6-5, the J gene TRBJ1-1, with no clear D. The germline V and J ends were trimmed by 8 bases and 2 bases, with 18 bases remaining between them. The CDR3 covers 15 residues. Germline lookup yields CDR1 MNHEY and CDR2 SVGAGI. The CDR3 DNA is TGTGCCAGCGCCCCACGAGGTCCCGTAAACACTGAAGCTTTCTTT. Translated, it gives CASAPRGPVNTEAFF.

This chain uses TRBV9 with TRBJ2-2; weak D call: TRBD1 (5 bases). This CDR3 is 13 amino acids long. The V gene lost 7 bases and the J gene lost 2 bases, with 9 bases spanning the gap. Germline-derived CDR1 and CDR2 are SGDLS and YYNGEE. The DNA for the CDR3 is TGTGCCAGCCTACAGGAAAACACCGGGGAGCTGTTTTTT. Amino acid sequence: CASLQENTGELFF.

This clone appeared a few times. V gene TRBV6-5 combines with J gene TRBJ1-3; D remains ambiguous. The CDR3 loop spans 13 amino acids. Germline CDR1 MNHEY, CDR2 SVGAGI. Trimming took 7 bases from V and 1 from J, leaving 8 bases between them. The CDR3 protein is CASTRGSGNTIYF. As DNA, the CDR3 is TGTGCCAGCACACGGGGATCTGGAAACACCATATATTTT.

The J gene is TRBJ2-4, the V gene TRBV7-7; 9 bases agree with TRBD1. V lost 1 base to trimming and J lost 5 bases; unmatched junction nucleotides: 6. The V gene's germline CDR1 is SSHAT and CDR2 FNYEAQ (reference sequence). This CDR3 spans 16 amino acids. CDR3 sequence: CASSLGLTGGENIQYF. The CDR3 DNA reads TGTGCCAGCAGCTTAGGATTGACAGGGGGAGAAAACATTCAGTACTTC.

The CDR3 region has the DNA TGCAGCGTTGAAGATCTAACGACAGGGGGCCGTGGCTACACCTTC. Protein sequence: CSVEDLTTGGRGYTF. This rearrangement joins TRBV29-1 to TRBJ1-2, with TRBD1 identical over 10 bases. Trimming cost V 0 bases and J 7 bases; bases outside gene matches: 8. Per the germline V gene, CDR1 is SQVTM and CDR2 is ANQGSEA. This CDR3 comprises 15 residues.

This clone was picked up a small number of times. The chain employs TRBV4-1 and TRBJ2-2; possibly TRBD2 for D (6 bases). This CDR3 spans 17 amino acids. Looked up from germline, CDR1 is MGHRA and CDR2 is YSYEKL. Deletions cut 0 bases from V and 0 bases from J, with 11 bases between. Here the CDR3 DNA reads TGCGCCAGCAGCCAAGAGGGGGGATACGCGAACACCGGGGAGCTGTTTTTT. Translated, it gives CASSQEGGYANTGELFF.